The 26 T cell receptor beta chains presented below share a single source sample, sequenced in a study of T cells after yellow fever vaccination. One entry per CDR3 protein, called by TCRdb with MiXCR from the 5' RACE reads. The table lists a few hundred thousand distinct CDR3 sequences, approximately 8% of them singletons. The source was CD4+ T cells sorted from PBMCs, collected 5 days after the yellow fever booster vaccination. The receptors originated from a man between 18 and 29 years old who received the YFV17D yellow fever vaccine.

The J gene is TRBJ2-1, the V gene TRBV5-1; the D call may be TRBD1 or TRBD2 (5 bases each). V lost 1 base and J lost 11, with 19 bases in between. The CDR3 loop spans 15 amino acids. From germline, CDR1 is SGHRS and CDR2 YFSETQ. The CDR3 DNA reads TGCGCCAGCAGCTTGTACCGGGACGGTGCTCAGAAGCAGTTCTTC. Translating gives CASSLYRDGAQKQFF.

This sequence joins TRBV7-2 and TRBJ2-5; the match to TRBD2 covers 8 bases. Germline CDR1 reads SGHTA; CDR2 reads FQGNSA. This CDR3 region has 18 residues. Trimming cost V 5 bases and J 4 bases; bases outside gene matches: 18. The CDR3 DNA sequence: TGTGCCAGCAGCCCGGGTAGTCGGGGGGGAGCCCTAGGAGAGACCCAGTACTTC. Protein product: CASSPGSRGGALGETQYF.

In its sample, this clonotype was seen a few times. The chain has TRBV9 and TRBJ1-4; no clear D gene. CDR1 is SGDLS, CDR2 YYNGEE, per germline. Trimming took 4 bases from V and 0 from J, leaving 10 bases between them. This CDR3 has 15 amino acids. The CDR3 spells CASSTQVATNEKLFF. For the CDR3, the DNA is TGTGCCAGCAGCACCCAGGTGGCAACTAATGAAAAACTGTTTTTT.

The chain recombines TRBV6-1 with TRBJ1-4, with 7 positions matching TRBD1. This CDR3 contains 15 residues. Germline V gene lookup returns CDR1 MNHNS and CDR2 SASEGT. The V segment lost 7 bases and the J segment 8 bases; nucleotides outside the gene matches: 13. CDR3 nucleotide sequence: TGTGCCAGCAATTGGGGACAGCCTGGCATGGAAAAACTGTTTTTT. Its translation is CASNWGQPGMEKLFF.

This clonotype is labeled as medium-sized. The chain recombines TRBV5-1 with TRBJ2-3, with D tentatively TRBD2 (5 bases). The CDR3 sequence is 13 residues long. V was shortened by 2 bases and J by 3 bases, with 7 bases between the two germline ends. Per the germline V gene, CDR1 is SGHRS and CDR2 is YFSETQ. The CDR3 protein is CASSLEGTDTQYF. CDR3 in DNA: TGCGCCAGCAGCTTAGAGGGTACAGATACGCAGTATTTT.

This chain uses TRBV6-2 or TRBV6-3 with TRBJ2-5; 11 bases map to TRBD2. After removal of 4 bases from V and 2 bases from J, the junction contained 3 bases not matched to a gene. Germline V gene data show CDR1 as MNHEY and CDR2 as SVGEGT. The length of the CDR3 is 15 residues. CDR3 amino acids: CASSWRLAGQETQYF. As DNA, the CDR3 is TGTGCCAGCAGTTGGAGACTAGCGGGACAAGAGACCCAGTACTTC.

This clonotype showed up just a few times. The V gene is TRBV4-1, the J gene TRBJ1-5; no reliable D call. There are 14 residues in the CDR3. Per the germline V gene, CDR1 is MGHRA and CDR2 is YSYEKL. Deletions cut 5 bases from V and 1 base from J, with 9 bases between. CDR3 region: CASSAEASNQPQHF. The DNA for the CDR3 is TGCGCCAGCAGCGCTGAGGCAAGCAATCAGCCCCAGCATTTT.

The rearrangement joins TRBV7-9 to TRBJ1-1; 7 positions agree with TRBD1. With 5 bases clipped from V and 6 bases from J, the junction kept 9 bases outside the gene matches. In germline, CDR1 is SEHNR, CDR2 FQNEAQ (reference sequence). The CDR3 totals 14 residues. The CDR3 DNA reads as TGTGCCAGCAGCCTAAGACAGGGTGCGGCTGAAGCTTTCTTT. This translates into CASSLRQGAAEAFF.

The table lists this clonotype with a few counts. The chain combines TRBV5-1 with TRBJ2-2, with 9 nucleotides matching TRBD1. Germline V CDR1 and CDR2: SGHRS, YFSETQ. The CDR3 length is 16 residues. J was trimmed by 5 bases and V by 4 bases; bases with no gene match: 9. CDR3 sequence: CASSLLQGAQTGELFF. The CDR3 region has the DNA TGCGCCAGCAGCCTTCTACAGGGGGCGCAAACCGGGGAGCTGTTTTTT.

This chain connects TRBV5-4 to TRBJ2-1; 9 bases are a match to TRBD1. CDR1 SGHNT and CDR2 YYREEE come from the germline V gene (reference sequence). The CDR3 spans 18 residues. The ends lost 4 bases at V and 4 bases at J; junction bases unmatched: 15. The CDR3 bases are TGTGCCAGCAGCGCGTACAGGGGGCAATGGGGATTTTACAATGAGCAGTTCTTC. Translated: CASSAYRGQWGFYNEQFF.

The CDR3, as DNA: TGTGCCAGCAGTTTAGCGGCAGGGCGTGGCTACACCTTC. Protein sequence: CASSLAAGRGYTF. The rearrangement links TRBV28 to TRBJ1-2; possible D gene TRBD1, 5 bases. Looked up from germline, CDR1 is MDHEN and CDR2 is SYDVKM. Trimming shortened V by 2 bases and J by 7 bases, and 11 bases separated the two germline ends. The CDR3 loop spans 13 amino acids.

This clonotype was seen repeatedly, ten times or more. V gene TRBV7-2 combines with J gene TRBJ1-6; possibly TRBD1 for D (5 bases). Trimming took 5 bases from V and 7 from J, leaving 15 bases between them. CDR1 and CDR2 (germline): SGHTA, FQGNSA. The CDR3 totals 15 residues. The CDR3 spells CASSLQGVRNSPLHF. In DNA form, the CDR3 reads TGTGCCAGCAGCCTCCAGGGAGTTCGCAATTCACCCCTCCACTTT.

This clonotype turned up a few times. J is TRBJ1-1 and V is TRBV5-6; perhaps TRBD1 as D (5 bases). Looked up from germline, CDR1 is SGHDT and CDR2 is YYEEEE. This CDR3 region has 15 residues. V dropped 2 bases and J dropped 9 bases, with 20 bases sitting between them. CDR3 sequence (DNA): TGTGCCAGCAGCTTCAGGGACTGGGGCGGACAAAAAGCTTTCTTT. It yields the protein CASSFRDWGGQKAFF. Based on the CDR3 plus reference TRBV5-6 and TRBJ1-1, the full variable domain is DAGVTQSPTHLIKTRGQQVTLRCSPKSGHDTVSWYQQALGQGPQFIFQYYEEEERQRGNFPDRFSGHQFPNYSSELNVNALLLGDSALYLCASSFRDWGGQKAFFGQGTRLTVV.

This clonotype was observed a handful of times. V and J are TRBV29-1 and TRBJ1-1; D is unclear. The CDR3 contains 12 residues. V shed 3 bases and J shed 2 bases, with 7 bases lying between them. CDR1 is SQVTM, CDR2 ANQGSEA, per germline. The CDR3 sequence: CSVDRGNTEAFF. The CDR3 DNA reads TGCAGCGTTGACAGAGGAAACACTGAAGCTTTCTTT.

This clonotype was seen a handful of times. J is TRBJ2-3 and V is TRBV5-1; a weak D match, TRBD1 (6 bases). Per germline, CDR1 SGHRS and CDR2 YFSETQ. The CDR3 is made up of 13 amino acids. V shed 2 bases and J shed 8 bases, with 12 bases lying between them. For the CDR3, the DNA is TGCGCCAGCAGCTTAGAACTAGGGGGTACGCAGTATTTT. Amino acids: CASSLELGGTQYF.

The table lists this clonotype with a few counts. The V and J genes are TRBV28 and TRBJ1-5, with D unresolved. The germline V gene has CDR1 MDHEN and CDR2 SYDVKM. V was pared by 2 bases and J by 7 bases, with 6 bases between. This CDR3 region has 12 residues. In DNA form, the CDR3 reads TGTGCCAGCAGTTTAAAGCACCAGCCCCAGCATTTT. Its translation is CASSLKHQPQHF.

This clonotype was detected only a few times. The V gene is TRBV5-1, the J gene TRBJ1-1; D is uncertain. Deletions cut 0 bases from V and 4 bases from J, with 13 bases between. This CDR3 is 15 amino acids long. The V gene's germline CDR1 is SGHRS and CDR2 YFSETQ. The CDR3 nucleotides read TGCGCCAGCAGCTTGGGGCTGGCAGCGATCACTGAAGCTTTCTTT. This gives the protein CASSLGLAAITEAFF. The full variable domain, its missing parts supplied by reference TRBV5-1 and TRBJ1-1, is KAGVTQTPRYLIKTRGQQVTLSCSPISGHRSVSWYQQTPGQGLQFLFEYFSETQRNKGNFPGRFSGRQFSNSRSEMNVSTLELGDSALYLCASSLGLAAITEAFFGQGTRLTVV.

The chain employs TRBV7-8 and TRBJ2-5; 15 bases are shared with TRBD2. Unmatched junction bases numbered 1, after V lost 4 bases and J lost 4 bases. CDR1 and CDR2 from the germline V gene are SGHVS and FQNEAQ. This CDR3 is 15 amino acids long. The CDR3 nucleotides read TGTGCCAGCAGCTCGGGACTAGCGGGGGGAGAGACCCAGTACTTC. Translated, it gives CASSSGLAGGETQYF.

In its sample, this clonotype was seen many times. This chain connects TRBV4-2 to TRBJ1-6; tentatively, D is TRBD1 (5 bases). V was trimmed by 0 bases and J by 8 bases, leaving 14 bases between them. Germline V lookup: CDR1 LGHNA, CDR2 YNFKEQ. The CDR3 extends over 16 amino acids. CDR3: CASSQDVGDPYSPLHF. The DNA of the CDR3 is TGTGCCAGCAGCCAAGATGTCGGGGACCCATATTCACCCCTCCACTTT.

This clonotype was seen more than once but under ten times. A clone one base away is much larger, so this may be a read error. The CDR3 region has the DNA TGCGCCAGCAGCTTGGTACCGAACACCGGGGATCTGTTTTTT. It specifies CASSLVPNTGDLFF. The chain carries TRBV5-1 and TRBJ2-2; tentatively, D is TRBD2 (5 bases). CDR3 length: 14 amino acids. The germline V gene encodes CDR1 SGHRS and CDR2 YFSETQ.

This clonotype was detected only a few times. The chain uses TRBV10-3 and TRBJ2-7; 10 positions match TRBD1. CDR3 length: 14 residues. CDR1 and CDR2 from the germline V gene are ENHRY and SYGVKD. V shed 5 bases, J shed 4 bases, and the junction held 5 bases outside the gene matches. CDR3: CAISSGQGVYEQYF. CDR3 DNA sequence: TGTGCCATCAGTAGCGGACAGGGGGTTTACGAGCAGTACTTC.

This clonotype was detected only a few times. The chain recombines TRBV5-6 with TRBJ2-7; D gene unclear. Trimming removed 0 bases from V and 3 bases from J, with 10 bases in between. Per germline, CDR1 SGHDT and CDR2 YYEEEE. The CDR3 spans 14 residues. The CDR3: CASSLAGRSYEQYV. Here the CDR3 DNA reads TGTGCCAGCAGCTTGGCCGGGCGGAGCTACGAGCAGTACGTC.

This rearrangement joins TRBV5-1 to TRBJ1-1, with a weak D call TRBD1 (5 bases). Germline V gene data show CDR1 as SGHRS and CDR2 as YFSETQ. V shed 0 bases and J shed 4 bases, with 13 bases lying between them. The CDR3 length is 15 residues. The CDR3 sequence: CASSLEGVGATEAFF. The CDR3 region has the DNA TGCGCCAGCAGCTTGGAAGGGGTTGGGGCCACTGAAGCTTTCTTT.

This chain links TRBV5-1 with TRBJ1-3; weak D call: TRBD1 (6 bases). This CDR3 contains 14 residues. With 7 bases removed from V and 0 bases from J, the gap between germline ends came to 11 bases. Germline V gene sequence: CDR1 SGHRS, CDR2 YFSETQ. The CDR3 coding sequence is TGCGCCAGCCAAGAACAGGGCTCTGGAAACACCATATATTTT. Residues: CASQEQGSGNTIYF.

The rearrangement joins TRBV18 to TRBJ1-2; D ambiguous. V dropped 2 bases and J dropped 3 bases, with 10 bases sitting between them. CDR1 and CDR2 (germline): KGHSH, LQKENI. The CDR3 sequence is 14 residues long. CDR3 sequence: CASSPGALYYGYTF. DNA of the CDR3: TGTGCCAGCTCACCAGGAGCCCTGTACTATGGCTACACCTTC.

The rearrangement joins TRBV11-2 to TRBJ1-1, with D unclear. There are 14 residues in the CDR3. The V gene lost 4 bases and the J gene lost 3 bases, with 12 bases spanning the gap. Per germline, CDR1 SGHAT and CDR2 FQNNGV. The CDR3 sequence: CASSSPRVYTEAFF. CDR3 nucleotide sequence: TGTGCCAGCAGCTCACCTAGGGTTTACACTGAAGCTTTCTTT.